This T cell receptor (beta chain) was found in a study of OX40 agonist ivuxolimab in advanced cancers. Some background on the complete study: The costimulatory receptor OX40 (CD134) was targeted by ivuxolimab, a fully human IgG2 agonistic monoclonal antibody. Intravenous ivuxolimab was administered to patients every 2 weeks at six dose levels: 0.01, 0.1, 0.3, 1.5, 3 and 10 mg/kg. Of the roughly 52 patients in dose escalation, about 20 had hepatocellular carcinoma, around 15 had melanoma, 9 had renal cell carcinoma and 9 had head and neck cancer. In the dose-escalation cohort, 70% to 85% of patients were male, and the mean age was approximately 60 years, with a range of about 20 to 90. Prior anti-PD-1, anti-PD-L1 or anti-CTLA-4 therapy was permitted, and checkpoint inhibitors had been received by less than 45% of dose-escalation patients. Three dose-escalation patients achieved partial responses, one with hepatocellular carcinoma and two with cutaneous melanoma. Peripheral TCRbeta sequencing was intended to test whether TCR sequence diversity was altered and clonal T-cell expansion was caused by ivuxolimab. The paper describes the monotherapy dose-escalation part (N = 52 patients) of the phase I trial of ivuxolimab.

To note about this clone: Its cognate antigen has yet to be identified. It has no much larger one-base neighbor in the sample; base qualities were not kept.

The trial excluded patients who had a history of autoimmune disease or who were on systemic immunosuppression. In every dose cohort, peripheral blood was drawn for TCR sequencing at baseline, cycle 4 day 1, and cycle 7 day 1. Samples came from an open-label, multicenter, first-in-human phase I dose-escalation trial of ivuxolimab. Adults with locally advanced or metastatic head and neck squamous cell, hepatocellular, melanoma or renal cell carcinoma were enrolled in the trial. Before TCR sequencing, CD4+ T cells and CD8+ T cells from peripheral blood were sorted into separate populations. The germline V gene yields MNHNS for CDR1 and SASEGT for CDR2. The CDR3 covers 14 residues, taking in both the cysteine and the phenylalanine. Here the CDR3 DNA is all that survives: 42 bases in frame from base 1. Trimming at the junction amounts to 8 bases on V and 3 bases on J, and the germline ends lie 17 bases apart.

For sequencing of the TCRbeta CDR3 region, genomic DNA was extracted from the sorted cells. TCRbeta CDR3 regions were sequenced using the immunoSEQ Assay. Entries here come from immuneACCESS through TCRdb and include only in-frame sequences with V and J called. Some clones fail to appear in such tables; in the studies checked, an unresolved V gene covers under half of the shortfall, and the cause of the remainder is unknown. In this sample the table shows roughly 65,000 clones, about 80% of which occur a single time. About 2.1% of the sample lies in the top ten. What the study reported, not specific to this receptor: Which antigens the clonally expanded peripheral T cells were specific for was not determined. Low levels of normalized T-cell clonal expansion were also seen in some patients who did not respond. Clonal expansion of both CD4+ and CD8+ blood T cells was observed from baseline to week 6 at doses 0.1 to 3.0 mg/kg. In the 0.1-3.0 mg/kg groups, partial responders were among the patients with the lowest normalized peripheral clonal expansion, particularly in CD8+ T cells. On average, CD8+ T cells showed more expanded clones than CD4+ T cells after ivuxolimab.

The source is an adult with an advanced solid tumor such as melanoma, head and neck, liver or kidney cancer. The chain is made from TRBV6-1 and TRBJ2-7; TRBD2 is possibly the D segment (5 matching bases). The input for sequencing was CD4+ or CD8+ T cells sorted from blood, taken in a trial of the OX40 agonist ivuxolimab. This receptor carries the CDR3 CASRRPGSHYEQYF. The bases are TGTGCCAGCCGCCGCCCGGGAAGCCACTACGAGCAGTACTTC.